This T cell receptor (beta chain) was recovered during a study of cytomegalovirus exposure and HLA in healthy donors. On the study more broadly: Of about 400 genotyped donors, roughly 80% clustered with self-reported Caucasian donors. Study outcomes and limitations: Some public TCRs appeared in many individuals, while most sequences were rare.

With 60 Vbeta and 13 Jbeta primers, the PCR was carried out. Sequencing was performed with immunoSEQ multiplex PCR; in TCRdb, only in-frame clones are kept and a portion is missing. The repertoire includes around 110,000 clones, approximately 70% of them detected once, and more than 8% sits in the top ten. In regard to this clone: The antigen remains undetermined.

Germline values: CDR1 MGHRA, CDR2 YSYEKL. The V end was cut by 1 base, the J end by 4 bases, with 8 bases between. The CDR3 contains 13 residues. Sequenced input: PBMCs. The TCR comes from a woman between 35 and 50 years old in good health and CMV-seropositive. The V and J genes are TRBV4-1 and TRBJ2-7; D remains unclear. CDR3 sequence reads: CASSQGGEYEQYF. The DNA of the CDR3 is TGCGCCAGCAGCCAAGGCGGAGAATACGAGCAGTACTTC.